The present T cell receptor beta chain was sequenced within a study of post-analysis software for immune sequencing data. On the study more broadly: Patients with relapsing-remitting, secondary progressive and progressive-relapsing multiple sclerosis courses were all represented. Notes on the study in general: Comparison of patients with controls showed roughly five TRBV segments more frequent in patients, TRBV5-6, TRBV5-1 and TRBV20-1 among them.

The CDR3 loop spans 13 amino acids. Trimming cost V 5 bases and J 6 bases; bases outside gene matches: 2. With respect to this clonotype: What it binds is not known.

TCR beta cDNA libraries included unique molecular identifiers. TCRdb reprocessed the PCR reads via MiXCR and lists one record per CDR3 protein. The sample carries roughly 410,000 distinct CDR3 sequences, roughly 30% recorded once. The material sequenced was blood. The V and J genes are TRBV12-3 or TRBV12-4 and TRBJ1-5, with 9 positions matching TRBD1. The TCR comes from a girl between 5 and 17 years old with multiple sclerosis. The CDR3 region is CASSTGGSQPQHF. CDR3 DNA: TGTGCCAGCAGTACAGGGGGCTCTCAGCCCCAGCATTTT.